The clone carrying this TCR beta chain was counted between two and nine times. What it binds is unknown. Compared with germline, one end of the junction differs, possibly owing to a read error. The sample comes from a study of cytotoxic CD8 clonotypes in ibrutinib-treated CLL. At the level of the study: Investigators collected response samples after a median roughly 12 months of treatment, range 6 to 36.

The study's findings and limits: Pretreatment clonality was elevated relative to age-matched healthy donors and paralleled circulating CD8+ T-cell counts.

The CDR3 is 15 amino acids. The V gene's germline CDR1 is SGHRS and CDR2 YFSETQ. Deep sequencing aimed at 1 in 200,000 to 1 in 1 million T cells' resolution. The assay was immunoSEQ multiplex PCR, and TCRdb's table has in-frame clones only and misses some. The sample carries around 310,000 clones, 80% recorded once. This receptor was obtained from a human donor with chronic lymphocytic leukemia. The rearrangement joins TRBV5-1 to TRBJ1-5, with 7 bases aligning to TRBD1. This specimen was PBMCs, taken before ibrutinib treatment. CDR3 DNA sequence: TGCGCCAGCAGCTTGGATGGGGACAGCACTCAGCCCCAGCATTTT. Protein sequence: CASSLDGDSTQPQHF. The full variable domain, with the rest looked up from reference TRBV5-1 and TRBJ1-5, is KAGVTQTPRYLIKTRGQQVTLSCSPISGHRSVSWYQQTPGQGLQFLFEYFSETQRNKGNFPGRFSGRQFSNSRSEMNVSTLELGDSALYLCASSLDGDSTQPQHFGDGTRLSIL.